These 14 T cell receptor beta chains were sequenced from one sample in a study of T and B cells in COVID-19 patients. TRB was amplified from around 250-500 ng of blood genomic DNA. BIOMED2 TRB-A/B primer pools were used in multiplex TRB PCR. TCRdb passed the multiplex PCR reads through MiXCR, listing each CDR3 protein once. The sample yields thousands of distinct CDR3 sequences, around 23% seen once. Sequencing input: blood. The receptors originated from a human donor with active COVID-19.

This clonotype rates as medium-sized (0.01 to 0.1%). The chain uses TRBV6-5 and TRBJ2-3, with 8 positions matching TRBD2. This CDR3 region has 15 residues. The J segment lost 7 bases and the V segment lost 0 bases, leaving 6 bases of the junction unmatched. CDR1 and CDR2 (germline): MNHEY, SVGAGI. The CDR3 coding sequence is TGTGCCAGCAGTTACTCCAGCGGGAGCCCCAATACGCAGTATTTT. Protein sequence: CASSYSSGSPNTQYF.

By its share, this clonotype is medium-sized (0.01 to 0.1%). The chain combines TRBV5-6 with TRBJ2-2; no clear D gene. The length of the CDR3 is 13 residues. The germline V gene has CDR1 SGHDT and CDR2 YYEEEE. The V end lost 2 bases, the J end lost 5 bases, and 7 bases lay between the germline ends. The CDR3 DNA reads TGTGCCAGCAGCTTCGGGCAGACCGGGGAGCTGTTTTTT. Translation: CASSFGQTGELFF.

This clonotype is large in the sample. The gene calls are TRBV29-1 and TRBJ2-5; D possibly uses TRBD1 or TRBD2 (5 bases each). There are 13 residues in the CDR3. Trimming cost V 2 bases and J 4 bases, with 11 bases left between them. Germline CDR1 reads SQVTM; CDR2 reads ANQGSEA. CDR3 coding DNA: TGCAGCGTTGAAAGGGACCGAGGAGAGACCCAGTACTTC. It codes for CSVERDRGETQYF.

This clonotype was counted a single time. A much larger clone sits a single nucleotide away, making a read error possible. V and J are TRBV5-4 and TRBJ2-7, with D tentatively TRBD1 (5 bases). Germline CDR1 reads SGHNT; CDR2 reads YYREEE (reference sequence). CDR3 length: 15 residues. V gave up 0 bases and J gave up 2 bases, with 12 bases separating them. CDR3 sequence reads: CASSLGEQDPYEQYF. CDR3 DNA sequence: TGTGCCAGCAGCTTGGGGGAACAGGATCCCTACGAGCAGTACTTC.

This clonotype was detected a few times. The chain links TRBV5-1 to TRBJ1-5; D remains unclear. There are 14 residues in the CDR3. The V end lost 0 bases, the J end lost 6 bases, and 10 bases lay between the germline ends. In germline, CDR1 is SGHRS, CDR2 YFSETQ. CDR3 bases: TGCGCCAGCAGCTTGGATGGGAACCGTCAGCCCCAGCATTTT. This sequence encodes CASSLDGNRQPQHF. Supplemented by reference TRBV5-1 and TRBJ1-5, the full variable domain reads KAGVTQTPRYLIKTRGQQVTLSCSPISGHRSVSWYQQTPGQGLQFLFEYFSETQRNKGNFPGRFSGRQFSNSRSEMNVSTLELGDSALYLCASSLDGNRQPQHFGDGTRLSIL.

This clonotype is classed as large (0.1 to 1%). This chain links TRBV29-1 with TRBJ2-7, with D possibly being TRBD1 (6 bases). Germline V gene sequence: CDR1 SQVTM, CDR2 ANQGSEA. The CDR3 is made up of 12 amino acids. Trimming took off 5 bases at V and 6 bases at J, with 14 bases between the two ends. CDR3 protein: CSVSQGSGEQYF. The CDR3 nucleotides are TGCAGCGTTTCACAGGGTTCCGGCGAGCAGTACTTC.

This clonotype is termed medium-sized. This sequence joins TRBV19 and TRBJ2-5; D unresolved. V gave up 1 base and J gave up 3 bases, with 6 bases separating them. Germline V gene data show CDR1 as LNHDA and CDR2 as SQIVND (reference sequence). The CDR3 totals 13 residues. Here the CDR3 DNA reads TGTGCCAGTAGTATAGGACGGAAAGAGACCCAGTACTTC. Its translation: CASSIGRKETQYF.

This clonotype is categorized as medium-sized. This chain uses TRBV15 with TRBJ1-5; perhaps TRBD1 as D (5 bases). The CDR3 runs 13 residues. Trimming left V 9 bases short and J 8 bases short, with 17 bases between. Germline values: CDR1 LNHNV, CDR2 YYDKDF (reference sequence). The CDR3 nucleotides read TGTGCCACTACAACCGACAGATGGGAGCCCCAGCATTTT. Protein sequence: CATTTDRWEPQHF. Based on the CDR3 plus reference TRBV15 and TRBJ1-5, the full variable domain is DAMVIQNPRYQVTQFGKPVTLSCSQTLNHNVMYWYQQKSSQAPKLLFHYYDKDFNNEADTPDNFQSRRPNTSFCFLDIRSPGLGDTAMYLCATTTDRWEPQHFGDGTRLSIL.

The V and J genes are TRBV28 and TRBJ1-1, with TRBD1 matching 8 bases. The V gene's germline CDR1 is MDHEN and CDR2 SYDVKM. The CDR3 is 16 amino acids. Losses at the gene ends were 6 bases for V and 6 bases for J; bases not matched to a gene: 15. The CDR3 DNA follows: TGTGCCAGCAGACCCCCCGGACAGGGAAGGAGGTCTGAAGCTTTCTTT. Encoded protein: CASRPPGQGRRSEAFF.

This clonotype is labeled as large (0.1 to 1%). The CDR3: CSVGQGGSYEQYF. As DNA, the CDR3 is TGCAGCGTTGGTCAAGGGGGCTCCTACGAGCAGTACTTC. This chain joins TRBV29-1 and TRBJ2-7; perhaps TRBD1 as D (6 bases). The germline V and J ends were trimmed by 4 bases and 0 bases, with 10 bases remaining between them. Germline V gene sequence: CDR1 SQVTM, CDR2 ANQGSEA. The CDR3 consists of 13 residues.

This clonotype has a handful of counts. One end of the junction does not line up with germline, which may come from a read error. The chain has TRBV28 and TRBJ2-3; 7 bases line up with TRBD2. There are 13 residues in the CDR3. The germline V gene encodes CDR1 MDHEN and CDR2 SYDVKM. CDR3 in amino acids: CASSPPGAAGPGF. The CDR3 DNA reads as TGTGCCAGCAGCCCCCCTGGGGCAGCGGGACCGGGTTTT.

The chain employs TRBV6-2 or TRBV6-3 and TRBJ1-1; 8 nucleotides match TRBD1. CDR3 length equals 16 residues. Trimming took 0 bases from V and 9 from J; bases not matched to a gene: 12. Germline V CDR1 and CDR2: MNHEY, SVGEGT. The CDR3 DNA is TGTGCCAGCAGTTACTCCGGGACAGGCTCCGCCGGGCAAGCTTTCTTT. It codes for CASSYSGTGSAGQAFF.

The CDR3 DNA reads as TGCAGTGCTAGAGTAAGACTCTTAAACACAGATACGCAGTATTTT. This gives the protein CSARVRLLNTDTQYF. This chain connects TRBV20-1 to TRBJ2-3; the D is unclear. This CDR3 region has 15 residues. The germline V and J ends were trimmed by 1 base and 2 bases, with 13 bases remaining between them. CDR1 and CDR2 from the germline V gene are DFQATT and SNEGSKA (reference sequence).

Remarks on this clonotype: With a much larger clone just one base away, this may be a read error. This chain uses TRBV6-6 with TRBJ1-3; D is unclear. Deletions cut 8 bases from V and 4 bases from J, with 15 bases between. The CDR3 extends over 14 amino acids. Germline V CDR1 and CDR2: MNHNY, SVGAGI (reference sequence). CDR3 nucleotide sequence: TGTGCCAGCCGTGCCGGCTTTTCGGGAAACACCATATATTTT. This translates into CASRAGFSGNTIYF.